What follows are 10 T cell receptor beta chains derived from one specimen sequenced in a study of blood T cell repertoires in COVID-19 (TCRdb year 2020). Library construction relied on the immunoSEQ multiplex PCR assay. Here the immuneACCESS table is served through TCRdb, limited to in-frame sequences with V and J called. Missing clones are a known gap in these copies; in checked studies unresolved V genes cover under half, and the rest lacks a known reason. The table for this sample lists more than 110,000 clones; 85% to 90% of them were counted only once. Roughly 4% of the sample rests with the top ten. Sample: peripheral blood. These TCRs come from a woman between 35 and 50 years old with acute or convalescent COVID-19.

The gene calls are TRBV6-5 and TRBJ1-5; D gene uncertain. The CDR3 loop spans 13 amino acids. Trimming left V 5 bases short and J 5 bases short, with 10 bases between. Germline CDR1 and CDR2: MNHEY and SVGAGI. The CDR3 is CASSLEGDQPQHF. For the CDR3, the DNA is TGTGCCAGCAGTCTAGAGGGTGATCAGCCCCAGCATTTT.

This clone has a single count. The chain carries TRBV6-5 and TRBJ1-4; 8 positions agree with TRBD1. Trimming took 8 bases from V and 0 from J; bases not matched to a gene: 2. This CDR3 is built from 14 residues. Germline assignment: CDR1 MNHEY and CDR2 SVGAGI. This CDR3 reads CASRQGTTNEKLFF. DNA of the CDR3: TGTGCCAGCCGACAGGGGACAACTAATGAAAAACTGTTTTTT.

The CDR3 spells CASSGTSGSSTDTQYF. The CDR3 DNA reads TGTGCCAGCAGCGGGACTAGCGGGAGTAGCACAGATACGCAGTATTTT. This rearrangement joins TRBV9 to TRBJ2-3; 13 bases are shared with TRBD2. This CDR3 has 16 amino acids. The V and J ends lost 3 bases and 0 bases, in that order; junction bases with no gene match: 1. Per germline, CDR1 SGDLS and CDR2 YYNGEE.

This clone was detected only a few times. The chain carries TRBV28 and TRBJ1-2; tentative D call: TRBD1 (5 bases). The CDR3 loop spans 15 amino acids. Germline values: CDR1 MDHEN, CDR2 SYDVKM. The ends were cut back, 7 bases at V and 7 bases at J, with 22 bases in the middle. The CDR3 protein is CASKGGGEVFGGYTF. The CDR3 region has the DNA TGTGCCAGCAAAGGCGGAGGGGAGGTATTCGGTGGCTACACCTTC.

The V and J genes are TRBV7-9 and TRBJ2-3, with unresolved D. This CDR3 is 13 amino acids long. The ends were cut back, 5 bases at V and 8 bases at J, with 14 bases in the middle. Germline V gives CDR1 SEHNR, CDR2 FQNEAQ (reference sequence). The DNA of the CDR3 is TGTGCCAGCAGCCCCCCGCCCGAGGCTACGCAGTATTTT. As protein: CASSPPPEATQYF.

The chain uses TRBV27 and TRBJ2-7; TRBD1 aligns across 9 bases. V trimming: 3 bases; J trimming: 6 bases; junction bases outside the gene matches: 6. The CDR3 loop spans 14 amino acids. The V gene's germline CDR1 is MNHEY and CDR2 SMNVEV (reference sequence). The CDR3 reads CASSFGTGLGEQYF. The CDR3 bases are TGTGCCAGCAGTTTCGGGACAGGGCTTGGCGAGCAGTACTTC.

CDR3 DNA sequence: TGTGCCAGCAGCGCATACGGGGAACAGCCCCAGCATTTT. Protein: CASSAYGEQPQHF. The genes are TRBV7-9 and TRBJ1-5; D is unresolved. The V and J ends lost 5 bases and 7 bases respectively, with 12 bases between them. Germline assignment: CDR1 SEHNR and CDR2 FQNEAQ (reference sequence). CDR3 size: 13 residues. Full variable domain (missing parts from reference TRBV7-9 and TRBJ1-5): DTGVSQNPRHKITKRGQNVTFRCDPISEHNRLYWYRQTLGQGPEFLTYFQNEAQLEKSRLLSDRFSAERPKGSFSTLEIQRTEQGDSAMYLCASSAYGEQPQHFGDGTRLSIL.

The CDR3 protein is CASSQTPGPNTGELFF. The CDR3 bases are TGTGCCAGCAGCCAGACCCCGGGTCCAAACACCGGGGAGCTGTTTTTT. The chain is built from TRBV4-2 and TRBJ2-2; D gene unclear. The ends were cut back, 3 bases at V and 2 bases at J, with 13 bases in the middle. CDR3 length: 16 residues. Germline values: CDR1 LGHNA, CDR2 YNFKEQ.

This rearrangement joins TRBV28 to TRBJ2-3; D is perhaps TRBD1 (6 bases). The CDR3 covers 14 residues. The germline V and J ends were trimmed by 6 bases and 7 bases, with 17 bases remaining between them. Per germline, CDR1 MDHEN and CDR2 SYDVKM. The CDR3 nucleotides read TGTGCCAGCAGCCAGCCGGGACACCAAAATACGCAGTATTTT. Translating gives CASSQPGHQNTQYF.

This clone occurred a few times. The chain uses TRBV7-2 and TRBJ1-5, with D unclear. The ends were cut back, 1 base at V and 0 bases at J, with 7 bases in the middle. CDR3 size: 15 residues. The germline V gene has CDR1 SGHTA and CDR2 FQGNSA. DNA for the CDR3: TGTGCCAGCAGCTTAGGACATCTTAGCAATCAGCCCCAGCATTTT. Protein: CASSLGHLSNQPQHF.